This T cell receptor (beta chain) appears in the sequencing data of a study of OX40 agonist ivuxolimab in advanced cancers. For the study at large: The patients got ivuxolimab, which is an agonistic anti-OX40 (CD134) antibody.

Sequencing was performed with immunoSEQ multiplex PCR; in TCRdb, only in-frame clones are kept and a portion is missing. The table lists some 40,000 clones, around 90% of them singletons, with approximately 15% in the top ten. V dropped 0 bases and J dropped 7; count of bases not matched to a gene: 3. Germline values: CDR1 MGHRA, CDR2 YSYEKL. The CDR3 is 15 residues long. The receptor was isolated from an adult with an advanced solid tumor such as melanoma, head and neck, liver or kidney cancer. This material consisted of CD4+ or CD8+ T cells sorted from blood, taken in a trial of the OX40 agonist ivuxolimab. The chain combines TRBV4-1 with TRBJ1-6; 7 bases map to TRBD1. CDR3 in DNA: TGCGCCAGCAGCCAAGAGGACAGGATGAATTCACCCCTCCACTTT. As protein: CASSQEDRMNSPLHF.